This T cell receptor beta chain was sequenced during a study of technical replicates of blood from a handful of donors. CDR3 size: 12 residues. Germline CDR1 and CDR2: GTSNPN and SVGIG (reference sequence). V gave up 4 bases and J gave up 5 bases, with 11 bases separating them. Assay: immunoSEQ multiplex PCR; the TCRdb copy retains only in-frame clones and omits some. Of some 74,000 clones in the sample, about 95% were seen once. This TCR came from a human donor in good health. Sample: T cells isolated from PBMCs. The chain uses TRBV30 and TRBJ1-2, with a possible D match to TRBD1 (6 bases). The CDR3 loop is CAWKAGEYGYTF. The CDR3 coding sequence is TGTGCCTGGAAGGCAGGGGAGTATGGCTACACCTTC.